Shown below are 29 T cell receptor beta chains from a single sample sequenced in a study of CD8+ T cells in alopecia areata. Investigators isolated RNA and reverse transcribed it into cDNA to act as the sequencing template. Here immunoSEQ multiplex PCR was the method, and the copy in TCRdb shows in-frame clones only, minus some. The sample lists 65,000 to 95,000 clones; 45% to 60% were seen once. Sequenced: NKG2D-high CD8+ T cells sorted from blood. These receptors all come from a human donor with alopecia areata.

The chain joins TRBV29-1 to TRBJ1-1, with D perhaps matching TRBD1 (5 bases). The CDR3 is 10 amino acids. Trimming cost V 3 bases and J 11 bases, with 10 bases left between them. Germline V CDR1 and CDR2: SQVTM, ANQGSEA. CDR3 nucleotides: TGCAGCGTTGACAGGGCGGAGGCTTTCTTT. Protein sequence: CSVDRAEAFF.

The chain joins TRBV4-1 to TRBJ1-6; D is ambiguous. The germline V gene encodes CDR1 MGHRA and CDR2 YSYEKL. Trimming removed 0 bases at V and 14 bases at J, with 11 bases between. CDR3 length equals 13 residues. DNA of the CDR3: TGCGCCAGCAGCCAAGATCCGGTTGTGGCCCTCCACTTT. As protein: CASSQDPVVALHF.

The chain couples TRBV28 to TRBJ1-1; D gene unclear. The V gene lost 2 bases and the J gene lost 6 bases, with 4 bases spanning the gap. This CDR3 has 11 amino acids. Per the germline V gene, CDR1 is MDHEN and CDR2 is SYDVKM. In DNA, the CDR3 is TGTGCCAGCAGTTTAGGGGCTGAAGCTTTCTTT. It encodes CASSLGAEAFF.

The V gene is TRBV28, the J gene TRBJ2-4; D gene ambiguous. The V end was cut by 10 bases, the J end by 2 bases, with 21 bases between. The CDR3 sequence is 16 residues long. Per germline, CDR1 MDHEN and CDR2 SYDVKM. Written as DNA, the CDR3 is TGTGCCACCGAGACCGCCCAAGCTCCGACCAAAAACATTCAGTACTTC. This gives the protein CATETAQAPTKNIQYF. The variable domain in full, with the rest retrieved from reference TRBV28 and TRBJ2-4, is DVKVTQSSRYLVKRTGEKVFLECVQDMDHENMFWYRQDPGLGLRLIYFSYDVKMKEKGDIPEGYSVSREKKERFSLILESASTNQTSMYLCATETAQAPTKNIQYFGAGTRLSVL.

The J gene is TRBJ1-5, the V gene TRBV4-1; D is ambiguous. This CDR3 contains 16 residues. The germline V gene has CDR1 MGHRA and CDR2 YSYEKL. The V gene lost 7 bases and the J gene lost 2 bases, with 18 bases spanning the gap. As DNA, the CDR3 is TGCGCCAGCACCTCAGATTGGGCGGTGGGCAATCAGCCCCAGCATTTT. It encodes CASTSDWAVGNQPQHF.

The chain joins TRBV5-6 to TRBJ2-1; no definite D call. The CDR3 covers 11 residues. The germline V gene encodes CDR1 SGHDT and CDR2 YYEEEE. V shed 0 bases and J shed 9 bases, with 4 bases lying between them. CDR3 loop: CASSLAPEQFF. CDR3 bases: TGTGCCAGCAGCTTGGCCCCTGAGCAGTTCTTC.

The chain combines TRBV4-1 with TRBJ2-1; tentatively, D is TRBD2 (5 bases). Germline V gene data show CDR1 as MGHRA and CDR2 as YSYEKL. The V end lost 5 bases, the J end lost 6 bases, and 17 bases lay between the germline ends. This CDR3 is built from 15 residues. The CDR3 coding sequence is TGCGCCAGCAGCTACGCCGGGATGGGCGCCAATGAGCAGTTCTTC. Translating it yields CASSYAGMGANEQFF.

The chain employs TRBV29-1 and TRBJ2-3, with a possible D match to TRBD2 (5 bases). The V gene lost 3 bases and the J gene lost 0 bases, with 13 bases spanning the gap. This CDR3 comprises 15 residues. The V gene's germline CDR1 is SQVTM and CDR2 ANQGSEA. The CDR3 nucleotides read TGCAGCGTTGAGGTCCGGGGTGGGAGCACAGATACGCAGTATTTT. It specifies CSVEVRGGSTDTQYF.

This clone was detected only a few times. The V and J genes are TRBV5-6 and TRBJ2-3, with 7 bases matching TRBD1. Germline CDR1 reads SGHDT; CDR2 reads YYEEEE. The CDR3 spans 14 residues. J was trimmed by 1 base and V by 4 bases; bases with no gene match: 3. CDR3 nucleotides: TGTGCCAGCAGCCCCGGGACAGGCACAGATACGCAGTATTTT. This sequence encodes CASSPGTGTDTQYF.

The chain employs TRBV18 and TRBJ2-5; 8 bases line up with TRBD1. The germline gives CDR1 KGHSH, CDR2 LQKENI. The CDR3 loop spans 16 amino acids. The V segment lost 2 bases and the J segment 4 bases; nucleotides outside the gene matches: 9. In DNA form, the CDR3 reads TGTGCCAGCTCACCAAGTCGACAGGGGCCATCAGAGACCCAGTACTTC. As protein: CASSPSRQGPSETQYF.

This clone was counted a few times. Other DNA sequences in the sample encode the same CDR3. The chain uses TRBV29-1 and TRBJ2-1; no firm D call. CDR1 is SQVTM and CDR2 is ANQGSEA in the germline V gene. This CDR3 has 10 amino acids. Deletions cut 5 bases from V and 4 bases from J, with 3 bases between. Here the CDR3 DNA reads TGCAGCGTTCTTTACAATGAGCAGTTCTTC. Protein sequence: CSVLYNEQFF.

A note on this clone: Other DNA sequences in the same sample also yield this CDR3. Here the CDR3 DNA reads TGTGCCAGCAGCCACGACTCTCTCGAGCAGTACTTC. This sequence encodes CASSHDSLEQYF. The rearrangement uses TRBV11-2 and TRBJ2-7, with unresolved D. The V gene's germline CDR1 is SGHAT and CDR2 FQNNGV. The CDR3 length is 12 residues. Trimming took off 5 bases at V and 6 bases at J, with 11 bases between the two ends.

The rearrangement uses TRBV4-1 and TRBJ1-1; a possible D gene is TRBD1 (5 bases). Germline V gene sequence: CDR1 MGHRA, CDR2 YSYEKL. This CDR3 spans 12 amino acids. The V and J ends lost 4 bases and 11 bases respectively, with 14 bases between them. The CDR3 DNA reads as TGCGCCAGCAGCCGGGAGGGGATTCAGGCTTTCTTT. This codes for CASSREGIQAFF.

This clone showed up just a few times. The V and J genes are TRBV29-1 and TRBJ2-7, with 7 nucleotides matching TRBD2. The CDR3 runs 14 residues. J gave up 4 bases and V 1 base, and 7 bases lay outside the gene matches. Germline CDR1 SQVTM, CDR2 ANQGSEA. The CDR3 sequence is CSVEGGTKPYEQYF. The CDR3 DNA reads TGCAGCGTTGAAGGGGGGACTAAACCATACGAGCAGTACTTC.

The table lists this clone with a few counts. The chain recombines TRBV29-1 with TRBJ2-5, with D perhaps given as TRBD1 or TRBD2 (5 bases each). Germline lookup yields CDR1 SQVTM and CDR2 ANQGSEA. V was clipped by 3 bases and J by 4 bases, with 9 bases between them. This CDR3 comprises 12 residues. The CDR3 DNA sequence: TGCAGCGTTGACAGGGAGCTAGAGACCCAGTACTTC. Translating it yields CSVDRELETQYF.

CDR3: CASSPRVANYGYTF. The CDR3 DNA reads as TGTGCCAGCAGTCCCAGGGTAGCTAACTATGGCTACACCTTC. This chain connects TRBV27 to TRBJ1-2, with a weak D call TRBD1 (5 bases). CDR1 is MNHEY, CDR2 SMNVEV, per germline (reference sequence). With 5 bases removed from V and 0 bases from J, the gap between germline ends came to 10 bases. CDR3 length equals 14 residues.

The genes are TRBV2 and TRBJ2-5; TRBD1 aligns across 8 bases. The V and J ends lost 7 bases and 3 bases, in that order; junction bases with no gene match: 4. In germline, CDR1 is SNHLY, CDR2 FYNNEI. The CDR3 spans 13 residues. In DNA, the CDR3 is TGTGCCAGCACGCTACAGGGGGAAGAGACCCAGTACTTC. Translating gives CASTLQGEETQYF.

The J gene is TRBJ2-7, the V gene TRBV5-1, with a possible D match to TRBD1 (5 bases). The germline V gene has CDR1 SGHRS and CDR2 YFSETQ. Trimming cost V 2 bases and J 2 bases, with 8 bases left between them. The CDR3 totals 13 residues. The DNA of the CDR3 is TGCGCCAGCAGCTTTACAGGAGCCTACGAGCAGTACTTC. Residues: CASSFTGAYEQYF.

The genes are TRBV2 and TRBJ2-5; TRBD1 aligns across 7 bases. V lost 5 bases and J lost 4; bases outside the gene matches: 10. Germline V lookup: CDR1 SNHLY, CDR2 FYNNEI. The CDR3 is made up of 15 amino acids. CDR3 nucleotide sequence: TGTGCCAGCAGTCGATATACAGGGGCTGGAGAGACCCAGTACTTC. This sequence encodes CASSRYTGAGETQYF.

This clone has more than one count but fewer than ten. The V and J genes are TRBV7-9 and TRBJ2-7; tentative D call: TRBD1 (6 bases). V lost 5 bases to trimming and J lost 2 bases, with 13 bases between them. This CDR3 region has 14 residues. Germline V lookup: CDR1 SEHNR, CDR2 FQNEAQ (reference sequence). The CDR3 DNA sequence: TGTGCCAGCAGCCCCCGGGACACTCCCTACGAGCAGTACTTC. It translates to CASSPRDTPYEQYF. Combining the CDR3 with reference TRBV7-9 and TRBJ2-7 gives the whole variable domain DTGVSQNPRHKITKRGQNVTFRCDPISEHNRLYWYRQTLGQGPEFLTYFQNEAQLEKSRLLSDRFSAERPKGSFSTLEIQRTEQGDSAMYLCASSPRDTPYEQYFGPGTRLTVT.

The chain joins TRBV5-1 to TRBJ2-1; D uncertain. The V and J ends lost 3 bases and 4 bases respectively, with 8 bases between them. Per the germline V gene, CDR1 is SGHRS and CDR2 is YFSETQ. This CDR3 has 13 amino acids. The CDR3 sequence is CASSSPIYNEQFF. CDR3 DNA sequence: TGCGCCAGCAGCTCCCCCATATACAATGAGCAGTTCTTC.

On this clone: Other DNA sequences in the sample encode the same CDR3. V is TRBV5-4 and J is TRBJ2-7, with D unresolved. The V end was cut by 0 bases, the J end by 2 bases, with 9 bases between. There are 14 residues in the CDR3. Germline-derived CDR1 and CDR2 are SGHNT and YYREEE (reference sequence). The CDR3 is CASSLDGGTYEQYF. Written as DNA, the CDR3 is TGTGCCAGCAGCTTGGATGGTGGAACCTACGAGCAGTACTTC.

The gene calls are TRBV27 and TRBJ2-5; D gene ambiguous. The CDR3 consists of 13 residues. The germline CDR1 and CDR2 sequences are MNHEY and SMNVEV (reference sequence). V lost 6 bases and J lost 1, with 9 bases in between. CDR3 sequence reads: CASRPDPQETQYF. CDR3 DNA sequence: TGTGCCAGCAGGCCCGACCCCCAAGAGACCCAGTACTTC.

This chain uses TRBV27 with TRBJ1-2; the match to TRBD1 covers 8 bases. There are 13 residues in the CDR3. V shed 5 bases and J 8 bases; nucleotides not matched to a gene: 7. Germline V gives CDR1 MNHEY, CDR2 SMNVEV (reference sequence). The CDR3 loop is CASSEDRDRGYTF. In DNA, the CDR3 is TGTGCCAGCAGTGAGGACAGGGACCGAGGCTACACCTTC.

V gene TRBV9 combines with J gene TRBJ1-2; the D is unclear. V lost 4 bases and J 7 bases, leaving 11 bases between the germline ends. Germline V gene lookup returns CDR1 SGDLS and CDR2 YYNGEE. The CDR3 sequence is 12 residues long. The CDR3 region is CASSTGIGGYTF. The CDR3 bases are TGTGCCAGCAGCACCGGTATTGGTGGCTACACCTTC.

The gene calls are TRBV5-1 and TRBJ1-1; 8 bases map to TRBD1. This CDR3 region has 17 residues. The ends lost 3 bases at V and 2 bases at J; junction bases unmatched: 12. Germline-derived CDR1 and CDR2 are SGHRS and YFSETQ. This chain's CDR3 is CASSSGQGLRENTEAFF. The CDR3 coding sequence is TGCGCCAGCAGCTCAGGACAGGGCCTACGGGAAAACACTGAAGCTTTCTTT.

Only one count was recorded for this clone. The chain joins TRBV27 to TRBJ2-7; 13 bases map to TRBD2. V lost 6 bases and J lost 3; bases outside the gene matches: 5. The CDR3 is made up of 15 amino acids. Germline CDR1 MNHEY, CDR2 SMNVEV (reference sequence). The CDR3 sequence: CASRTGLAGFYEQYF. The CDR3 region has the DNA TGTGCCAGCAGAACGGGACTAGCGGGATTCTACGAGCAGTACTTC.

The CDR3 sequence is CSGAVTHYEQYF. CDR3 nucleotides: TGCAGCGGTGCCGTGACTCACTACGAGCAGTACTTC. The chain is built from TRBV29-1 and TRBJ2-7; D is unclear. Trimming removed 7 bases from V and 3 bases from J, with 13 bases in between. Germline V CDR1 and CDR2: SQVTM, ANQGSEA. This CDR3 has 12 amino acids.

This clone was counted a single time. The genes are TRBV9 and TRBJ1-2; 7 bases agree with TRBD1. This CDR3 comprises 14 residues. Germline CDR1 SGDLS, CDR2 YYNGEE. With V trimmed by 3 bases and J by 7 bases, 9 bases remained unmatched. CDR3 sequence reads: CASSGVVGGRGYTF. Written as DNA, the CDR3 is TGTGCCAGCAGCGGAGTAGTAGGGGGCCGTGGCTACACCTTC.